Here is one T cell receptor (beta chain) with its context. Per the original data handling: Researchers report that nucleated cell counts were estimated from reference gene primer amplification. Generated by immunoSEQ multiplex PCR, the TCRdb table keeps only in-frame clones and is missing some. V and J calls and clone size follow that table, whereas D and trimming were derived from the DNA. Among under 75,000 clones listed, more than 60% were seen once. The ends lost 4 bases at V and 3 bases at J; junction bases unmatched: 11. Per the germline V gene, CDR1 is LGHDT and CDR2 is YNNKEL (reference sequence). This CDR3 comprises 18 residues. This record belongs to a study of blood T cell repertoires in COVID-19. On the study more broadly: Acute and convalescent COVID-19 specimens originated in the United States, Italy and Spain. The cDNA or gDNA used as material had been derived from T cells, B-cell-depleted T cells, or PBMCs.

The J gene is TRBJ2-6, the V gene TRBV3-1 (or the pseudogene TRBV3-2), with TRBD1 matching 8 bases. The source material was peripheral blood. The sequence was obtained from a woman in her seventies with acute or convalescent COVID-19. This CDR3 reads CASSPLYQGAGGANVLTF. The CDR3 DNA reads as TGTGCCAGCAGCCCACTGTATCAGGGGGCTGGTGGGGCCAACGTCCTGACTTTC.